A selection of T cell receptor beta chains follows, all from one sample in a study of pediatric ulcerative colitis. Generated by immunoSEQ multiplex PCR, the TCRdb table keeps only in-frame clones and is missing some. This sample yields 15,000 to 20,000 clones, of which 70% to 80% are seen a single time; just over 7.5% belongs to the top ten. Input material: gut tissue. The receptors shown here come from a boy younger than 18 who was a control in a study of pediatric ulcerative colitis. Both conserved end residues are trimmed from each CDR3. Each record gives: V gene, CDR3 protein.

v_call: TRBV27; cdr3_aa: ASSYGQGPQETQY
v_call: TRBV28; cdr3_aa: ASFRDNEQF
v_call: TRBV7-3; cdr3_aa: ASSSFAGGTGELF
v_call: TRBV7-9; cdr3_aa: ASSLAGGKETQY
v_call: TRBV20-1; cdr3_aa: SAPGDTEAF
v_call: TRBV7-9; cdr3_aa: ASLAKNIQY
v_call: TRBV11-2; cdr3_aa: ASSLEGTREQY
v_call: TRBV2; cdr3_aa: ASSGEGDSNQPQH
v_call: TRBV2; cdr3_aa: ASAAGGPSYEQY
v_call: TRBV14; cdr3_aa: ASSQAGIFGTQY
v_call: TRBV10-1; cdr3_aa: ASQGDRGPAGELF
v_call: TRBV5-1; cdr3_aa: ASSFNPGQGAYTQY
v_call: TRBV25-1; cdr3_aa: ASLSGGKLF
v_call: TRBV5-1; cdr3_aa: ASSDRGGETQY
v_call: TRBV5-1; cdr3_aa: ASSLGGRAITDTQY